Sequencing of this T cell receptor beta chain was carried out in a study of T cells in Graves' hyperthyroidism and ophthalmopathy. Points from the study as a whole: Ophthalmopathy was model-predicted a median roughly 6.2 months pre-onset. Most thyroid clonotypes expanded above 0.001 appeared in blood too.

The CDR3 length is 14 residues. V lost 6 bases and J lost 2; bases outside the gene matches: 7. Germline V CDR1 and CDR2: SNHLY, FYNNEI. TCR beta CDR3 region amplification was performed from RNA transcripts. RT-PCR in the first round (using the HTBI primer set) targeted the TCR CDR3. TCRdb passed the multiplex PCR reads through MiXCR, listing each CDR3 protein once. The repertoire holds about 350,000 distinct CDR3 sequences, around 18% seen once, with around 15% in the top ten. For the diagnoses, clinical symptoms, serum thyroxine and TRAb, thyroid ultrasound and orbital computed tomography were used. In this sample, this clonotype turned up many times. What it binds is unknown.

The chain couples TRBV2 to TRBJ2-7, with TRBD1 matching 7 bases. The sequencing sample was made of blood. The sequence derives from a woman aged 40-49 years with Graves' ophthalmopathy. The CDR3 loop reads CASRAGTAAYEQYF. Written as DNA, the CDR3 is TGTGCCAGCAGAGCCGGGACAGCCGCCTACGAGCAGTACTTC.